A single sample gave rise to the 23 T cell receptor beta chains below, sequenced in a study of blood T cell repertoires in COVID-19. Produced via immunoSEQ multiplex PCR; TCRdb's table is partial and in-frame only. The table includes approximately 140,000 clones, 75% to 90% detected once. The sequencing sample was made of PBMCs or T cells enriched from blood (not recorded which). These receptors originate from a man in his forties or fifties in a cohort exposed to, infected with or recovered from COVID-19 (not recorded which).

V is TRBV3-1 (or the pseudogene TRBV3-2) and J is TRBJ2-2; the match to TRBD2 covers 10 bases. The germline V gene encodes CDR1 LGHDT and CDR2 YNNKEL (reference sequence). This CDR3 comprises 17 residues. V gave up 0 bases and J gave up 2 bases; unmatched junction bases: 3. The chain's CDR3 is CASSQEVAGGNTGELFF. The CDR3 nucleotides read TGTGCCAGCAGCCAAGAGGTAGCGGGGGGAAACACCGGGGAGCTGTTTTTT.

The chain employs TRBV6-7 and TRBJ2-7, with 7 bases that match TRBD1. TRBV6-7 is labeled an ORF, and its function is uncertain. The CDR3 is made up of 13 amino acids. The J segment lost 4 bases and the V segment lost 6 bases, leaving 6 bases of the junction unmatched. The CDR3 spells CASSPDRVYEQYF. The CDR3 nucleotides are TGTGCCAGCAGCCCCGACAGGGTTTACGAGCAGTACTTC.

The CDR3 DNA reads TGTGCCAGCAGGGTGACTAGCGGGGGCACAGATACGCAGTATTTT. It encodes CASRVTSGGTDTQYF. The chain combines TRBV2 with TRBJ2-3; 11 bases match TRBD2. V gave up 6 bases and J gave up 1 base; unmatched junction bases: 3. The CDR3 is made up of 15 amino acids. Per the germline V gene, CDR1 is SNHLY and CDR2 is FYNNEI.

This clone was seen just once. The rearrangement joins TRBV30 to TRBJ1-6, with 7 positions matching TRBD1. The germline CDR1 and CDR2 sequences are GTSNPN and SVGIG (reference sequence). Trimming removed 2 bases from V and 2 bases from J; junction bases left unmatched: 12. The CDR3 has 18 residues. The CDR3 loop reads CAWSSGNRGGPYNSPLHF. CDR3 DNA: TGTGCCTGGAGTTCTGGGAACAGGGGAGGTCCCTATAATTCACCCCTCCACTTT.

This chain links TRBV5-1 with TRBJ1-1; D is ambiguous. Germline assignment: CDR1 SGHRS and CDR2 YFSETQ. Trimming removed 1 base from V and 4 bases from J, with 5 bases in between. The CDR3 sequence is 12 residues long. CDR3 sequence reads: CASSLRGTEAFF. The CDR3 coding sequence is TGCGCCAGCAGCTTGCGGGGCACTGAAGCTTTCTTT. The variable domain in full, with the rest retrieved from reference TRBV5-1 and TRBJ1-1, is KAGVTQTPRYLIKTRGQQVTLSCSPISGHRSVSWYQQTPGQGLQFLFEYFSETQRNKGNFPGRFSGRQFSNSRSEMNVSTLELGDSALYLCASSLRGTEAFFGQGTRLTVV.

V gene TRBV11-2 combines with J gene TRBJ2-1; 7 nucleotides match TRBD2. Germline loops: CDR1 SGHAT, CDR2 FQNNGV. The CDR3 totals 16 residues. After removal of 3 bases from V and 8 bases from J, the junction contained 13 bases not matched to a gene. This CDR3 is CASSLASGTWEDEQFF. CDR3 nucleotide sequence: TGTGCCAGCAGCTTGGCTAGCGGCACCTGGGAGGATGAGCAGTTCTTC.

The rearrangement uses TRBV29-1 and TRBJ2-1; 9 bases are shared with TRBD2. The CDR3 sequence is 18 residues long. With 4 bases clipped from V and 0 bases from J, the junction kept 13 bases outside the gene matches. In germline, CDR1 is SQVTM, CDR2 ANQGSEA. The CDR3 DNA follows: TGCAGCGTTGGGAGCGGGAGGCAGACTTACCTCTCCTACAATGAGCAGTTCTTC. Translation: CSVGSGRQTYLSYNEQFF.

The chain couples TRBV6-2 or TRBV6-3 to TRBJ1-5; 7 bases line up with TRBD1. Germline V gene lookup returns CDR1 MNHEY and CDR2 SVGEGT. Trimming at V came to 5 bases and at J to 6 bases, leaving 7 bases not matched to a gene. This CDR3 is built from 14 residues. CDR3 DNA sequence: TGTGCCAGCAGTCTCTGGACAGGAGGTCAGCCCCAGCATTTT. It yields the protein CASSLWTGGQPQHF.

This clone came up once. This chain joins TRBV12-3 or TRBV12-4 and TRBJ2-7; TRBD1 might be the D (5 bases). V lost 7 bases and J 7 bases, leaving 14 bases between the germline ends. The length of the CDR3 is 12 residues. This CDR3 reads CASTATGREQYF. CDR3 DNA sequence: TGTGCCAGCACCGCCACAGGAAGAGAGCAGTACTTC.

As for this clone: Distinct nucleotide sequences in the sample also encode this CDR3. J is TRBJ2-3 and V is TRBV30; 9 positions match TRBD1. In germline, CDR1 is GTSNPN, CDR2 SVGIG (reference sequence). Germline trimming cut 5 bases from V and 4 bases from J; bases unmatched to any gene: 7. The CDR3 covers 14 residues. The DNA of the CDR3 is TGTGCCTGGTCCCGCGACAGGGGGGCAGATACGCAGTATTTT. This encodes CAWSRDRGADTQYF.

The gene calls are TRBV6-4 and TRBJ2-2; TRBD1 matches 7 bases. Losses at the gene ends were 5 bases for V and 3 bases for J; bases not matched to a gene: 3. CDR1 and CDR2 from the germline V gene are MRHNA and SNTAGT. This CDR3 comprises 14 residues. The CDR3: CASSLQGDTGELFF. CDR3 nucleotides: TGTGCCAGCAGTCTCCAGGGGGACACCGGGGAGCTGTTTTTT.

The chain joins TRBV24-1 to TRBJ2-1, with 12 bases fitting TRBD1. This CDR3 is 16 amino acids long. Unmatched junction bases numbered 8, after V lost 3 bases and J lost 9 bases. The germline V gene encodes CDR1 KGHDR and CDR2 SFDVKD. The CDR3 DNA sequence: TGTGCCACCAGTGATGGGGGGGGACAGGGGGCTGGTGAGCAGTTCTTC. It specifies CATSDGGGQGAGEQFF.

The chain carries TRBV28 and TRBJ1-3; 7 positions match TRBD1. The ends lost 2 bases at V and 0 bases at J; junction bases unmatched: 7. Germline V gene lookup returns CDR1 MDHEN and CDR2 SYDVKM. This CDR3 spans 17 amino acids. Written as DNA, the CDR3 is TGTGCCAGCAGTTTAGGATACTGGGACAGCTCTGGAAACACCATATATTTT. It translates to CASSLGYWDSSGNTIYF.

Many counts were recorded for this clone. The chain is built from TRBV13 and TRBJ2-3, with TRBD2 matching over 10 bases. CDR1 PRHDT and CDR2 FYEKMQ come from the germline V gene (reference sequence). CDR3 length: 15 amino acids. The V and J ends lost 4 bases and 9 bases, in that order; junction bases with no gene match: 10. The CDR3 region has the DNA TGTGCCAGCAGCTCCGCTCTAGCGGGAGCGGACACGCAGTATTTT. Translated: CASSSALAGADTQYF.

V gene TRBV9 combines with J gene TRBJ2-5, with TRBD2 matching 7 bases. J gave up 4 bases and V 0 bases, and 6 bases lay outside the gene matches. The CDR3 loop spans 15 amino acids. Germline CDR1 reads SGDLS; CDR2 reads YYNGEE. This CDR3 reads CASSVGAGMTETQYF. CDR3 nucleotide sequence: TGTGCCAGCAGCGTAGGAGCGGGAATGACAGAGACCCAGTACTTC.

The chain carries TRBV18 and TRBJ2-5, with 8 bases matching TRBD2. Unmatched junction bases numbered 5, after V lost 4 bases and J lost 1 base. CDR1 is KGHSH, CDR2 LQKENI, per germline. The CDR3 has 15 residues. CDR3 sequence reads: CASSRAAGVQETQYF. For the CDR3, the DNA is TGTGCCAGCTCACGAGCAGCGGGGGTCCAAGAGACCCAGTACTTC.

The chain joins TRBV10-3 to TRBJ2-3, with a tentative D call TRBD2 (6 bases). Trimming pared 6 bases from V and 1 base from J, leaving 11 bases between. This CDR3 has 14 residues. Germline V gene lookup returns CDR1 ENHRY and CDR2 SYGVKD. CDR3 sequence (DNA): TGTGCCATCAGAATTAGCGGAGGCACAGATACGCAGTATTTT. Protein product: CAIRISGGTDTQYF.

The genes are TRBV5-6 and TRBJ1-1; no clear D. In germline, CDR1 is SGHDT, CDR2 YYEEEE. V lost 5 bases, J lost 0 bases, and 8 bases lay in between. CDR3 length equals 13 residues. CDR3 DNA: TGTGCCAGCAGGCGGGTCGTGAACACTGAAGCTTTCTTT. Protein: CASRRVVNTEAFF. The complete variable domain, with remaining parts taken from reference TRBV5-6 and TRBJ1-1, reads DAGVTQSPTHLIKTRGQQVTLRCSPKSGHDTVSWYQQALGQGPQFIFQYYEEEERQRGNFPDRFSGHQFPNYSSELNVNALLLGDSALYLCASRRVVNTEAFFGQGTRLTVV.

For the CDR3, the DNA is TGTGCCAGCAGCTTAAATTTGGCTAGCGGGAGCGACGAGCAGTACTTC. Translation: CASSLNLASGSDEQYF. The rearrangement links TRBV7-3 to TRBJ2-7; TRBD2 aligns across 10 bases. The CDR3 sequence is 16 residues long. Trimming at V came to 1 base and at J to 5 bases, leaving 8 bases not matched to a gene. The germline V gene has CDR1 SGHTA and CDR2 FQGTGA.

The genes are TRBV6-2 or TRBV6-3 and TRBJ2-5, with D tentatively TRBD1 (6 bases). V lost 5 bases to trimming and J lost 2 bases, with 18 bases between them. The CDR3 runs to 16 residues. Per germline, CDR1 MNHEY and CDR2 SVGEGT. The CDR3 nucleotides are TGTGCCAGCAGTACCCCGACAGGTCCCATTCAAGAGACCCAGTACTTC. It encodes CASSTPTGPIQETQYF.

The sample holds a few counts of this clone. The V gene is TRBV30, the J gene TRBJ1-1, with D uncertain. With 3 bases removed from V and 1 base from J, the gap between germline ends came to 6 bases. The germline CDR1 and CDR2 sequences are GTSNPN and SVGIG (reference sequence). This CDR3 spans 12 amino acids. The DNA for the CDR3 is TGTGCCTGGAGGCGGTCGAACACTGAAGCTTTCTTT. This encodes CAWRRSNTEAFF.

The chain links TRBV5-4 to TRBJ1-2; maybe TRBD1 (6 bases). Germline V CDR1 and CDR2: SGHNT, YYREEE (reference sequence). V shed 3 bases and J shed 2 bases, with 11 bases lying between them. The CDR3 spans 14 residues. Here the CDR3 DNA reads TGTGCCAGCAGCTGGCCCGGGACAAACTATGGCTACACCTTC. This sequence encodes CASSWPGTNYGYTF.

V and J are TRBV24-1 and TRBJ2-2; D unresolved. Trimming took 8 bases from V and 4 from J, leaving 7 bases between them. CDR3 length: 12 residues. Per germline, CDR1 KGHDR and CDR2 SFDVKD. CDR3 sequence (DNA): TGTGCCACCACCCCGGGCACCGGGGAGCTGTTTTTT. It encodes CATTPGTGELFF.